These 5 T cell receptor beta chains came from one sample sequenced in a study of T cells in women clearing cervical HPV infection. The repertoire was sequenced with immunoSEQ multiplex PCR; TCRdb's copy has only in-frame clones and lacks some. The sample's table shows fewer than 20,000 clones. Sequences were obtained from blood buffy coat. These receptors all come from a woman aged 18 to 75 with a cervical HPV16 infection that either progressed to CIN3+ or cleared (not recorded which).

As concerns this clone: Sequence at one end of the junction differs from germline and may be a read error. The read terminates 3 residues ahead of where the CDR3 ends, so the germline J gene completes it. The J gene is TRBJ2-5, the V gene TRBV7-9, with no clear D. Germline CDR1 is SEHNR and CDR2 is FQNEAQ (reference sequence). This CDR3 spans 13 amino acids. The chain's CDR3 is CASNLLRQETQYF. Incomplete CDR3 DNA: TGTGCCAGCAACTTACTGCGCCAAGAGACC.

Comment on this clone: The CDR3 end falls 3 residues outside the read, so it is completed with the germline J gene. The J gene is TRBJ2-1, the V gene TRBV7-9; no definite D call. CDR3 length: 11 residues. Trimming stripped 2 bases from V and 9 bases from J, with 5 bases between. Per the germline V gene, CDR1 is SEHNR and CDR2 is FQNEAQ (reference sequence). CDR3 bases read: TGTGCCAGCAGCTTATCCTTTGAG. Its translation is CASSLSFE. The complete CDR3 protein is CASSLSFEQFF.

With regard to this clone: The read stops 3 residues short of the end of the CDR3; the missing end is completed from the germline J gene. This chain uses TRBV11-1 with TRBJ2-3; D is unclear. Trimming left V 3 bases short and J 2 bases short, with 12 bases between. There are 15 residues in the CDR3. Germline V gene lookup returns CDR1 SGHAT and CDR2 FQDESV (reference sequence). Here the CDR3 reads CASSFQTHHTDTQYF. The CDR3 DNA, read in part, is TGTGCCAGCAGCTTTCAAACACACCACACAGATACG.

A word on this clone: The CDR3 end falls 3 residues outside the read, so it is completed with the germline J gene. The chain recombines TRBV28 with TRBJ1-1; no definite D call. The germline V and J ends were trimmed by 8 bases and 0 bases, with 13 bases remaining between them. The V gene's germline CDR1 is MDHEN and CDR2 SYDVKM. The CDR3 loop spans 14 amino acids. The CDR3 DNA, read in part, is TGTGCCAGCTCAACCGCGGGCATGAACACTGAA. Amino acids: CASSTAGMNTE. The CDR3 in its entirety is CASSTAGMNTEAFF. Based on the CDR3 plus reference TRBV28 and TRBJ1-1, the full variable domain is DVKVTQSSRYLVKRTGEKVFLECVQDMDHENMFWYRQDPGLGLRLIYFSYDVKMKEKGDIPEGYSVSREKKERFSLILESASTNQTSMYLCASSTAGMNTEAFFGQGTRLTVV.

Details on this clone: The CDR3 end falls 3 residues outside the read, so it is completed with the germline J gene. The V and J genes are TRBV7-3 and TRBJ2-3, with D hard to call. V was pared by 0 bases and J by 5 bases, with 18 bases between. Germline V CDR1 and CDR2: SGHTA, FQGTGA. This CDR3 has 17 amino acids. The CDR3 protein is CASSLTPNSARLDTQYF. The DNA read from the CDR3 is TGTGCCAGCAGCTTAACGCCCAATTCAGCGCGGTTAGATACG.